Below are 4 T cell receptor gamma chains sequenced from a single sample in a study of gamma delta lymphoproliferative disorders and STAT genes (dated by TCRdb to between 2017 and 2018). Libraries were prepared through multiplex PCR. TCRdb lists the instrument as Illumina MiSeq. TCRdb called clones anew from the public reads via CATT; matching DNA rows were later pooled. This sample holds about 2,500 gamma-chain clones; less than 20% were observed only once. The ten biggest clones cover roughly 54% of the sample. Genomic DNA from peripheral blood mononuclear cells isolated from patients and controls was used for TCR sequencing. Sample: blood. These receptor sequences come from a human donor with gamma-delta T-cell large granular lymphocyte leukemia.

In its sample, this clone was seen a few times. This chain connects TRGV10 to TRGJ1 or TRGJ2. TCRdb lists no J gene, so it was determined here by aligning the DNA to germline. TRGV10 is placed among ORFs of uncertain function. The ends lost 8 bases at V and 5 bases at J; junction bases unmatched: 13. CDR3 length equals 14 residues. CDR3 residues: CAAWDRLRDYKKLF. DNA of the CDR3: TGTGCTGCGTGGGATAGGCTCAGAGATTATAAGAAACTCTTT.

This clone was observed a few times. V usage is TRGV3 and J usage is TRGJ1 or TRGJ2. TCRdb does not report a J gene; here it was assigned by matching the DNA to germline references. This CDR3 is 12 amino acids long. CDR1 and CDR2 (germline): VTNTFY, YDVSTARD (reference sequence). V lost 0 bases and J lost 7; bases outside the gene matches: 3. The DNA for the CDR3 is TGTGCCACCTGGGACAGGCACTATAAGAAACTCTTT. This codes for CATWDRHYKKLF.

The DNA of the CDR3 is TGTGCCTTGTGGGAGGTGCGGGATAAGAAACTCTTT. This sequence encodes CALWEVRDKKLF. The chain employs TRGV9 and TRGJ1 or TRGJ2. TCRdb carries no J gene annotation; the J gene was assigned here by matching the DNA with germline. Trimming at V came to 0 bases and at J to 8 bases, leaving 4 bases not matched to a gene. This CDR3 has 12 residues. Germline V lookup: CDR1 GITISATS, CDR2 ISYDGTV (reference sequence).

The V call is TRGV5, the J call TRGJ1 or TRGJ2. TCRdb records no J gene; here it was assigned by comparing the DNA to germline. V lost 0 bases, J lost 6 bases, and 14 bases stayed unmatched. The V gene's germline CDR1 is VINAFY and CDR2 YDVSNSKD. This CDR3 is 16 amino acids long. In DNA form, the CDR3 reads TGTGCCACCTGGGACAGGCTAGTATTGTTCAGTTATAAGAAACTCTTT. Protein sequence: CATWDRLVLFSYKKLF.